A single TCR beta chain is shown here with its context. This clone was seen only once. Its antigen is unknown. No clone much larger than this one lies a single base away; base qualities are absent. The CDR3, cysteine through phenylalanine, is 13 amino acids long. Only the CDR3 DNA is retained, 39 bases long and in frame from the first base. CDR1 SGHNT and CDR2 YYREEE are derived from the germline V gene (reference sequence). Between the V and J ends, shortened by 3 bases and 5 bases respectively, the junction contains 12 bases. The record originates from a study of T cell responses to AZD1222 COVID-19 vaccine (dated by TCRdb to the early 2020s). Notes on the research overall: AZD1222 recipients with second doses at about 4 weeks or about 12 weeks were pooled, because spike-specific TCR depth and breadth did not differ between schedules. A total of about 230 trial participants underwent TCR sequencing, of whom about 200 received two doses of AZD1222 and about 26 received two doses of the MenACWY control vaccine. Trial participants were enrolled by age into 18-55, 56-69 and 70-plus year subgroups, with 148, 28 and 57 TCR-sequenced participants respectively. Study-wide findings and limitations: The whole spike protein was spanned by vaccine-associated CD4 TCRs, and dominant responses were seen in regions 160-218 and 743-854. After two AZD1222 doses, spike-specific TCR breadth and depth were significantly higher than at day 0 and than in MenACWY recipients. Conclusions about previously exposed vaccinees are limited because only five to seven AZD1222 recipients were SARS-CoV-2 seropositive at baseline. Epitopes outside the regions mutated in the B.1.351 and B.1.1.7 variants were reportedly recognized by nearly half of the unique spike-specific TCRs. The 56-69-year group was small, and its depth increase did not reach significance, likely because of low power. Participants were mostly white British, with more females than males. The authors suggested clonal diversity may have been underestimated. Because no day 14 peak-response samples were available, repertoires were characterized only after the peak T cell response.

This specimen's time point label, per the study, means: baseline before first vaccination. Vaccinee samples came from UK trials COV001 and COV002, including a single-blind randomized controlled phase 2/3 trial of AZD1222 (ChAdOx1 nCoV-19) in healthy adults. For TCRbeta chain sequencing, PBMC samples from trial participants were taken at day 0 and at day 28 after the second dose. The CDR3 regions of human TCRbeta chains were subjected to immunosequencing. On the authors' methods: Repertoire TCRs were checked for matches against a reference library of SARS-CoV-2-specific TCRs that had been generated using the MIRA antigen-specificity platform. Breadth meant the fraction of unique TCRs that were SARS-CoV-2-associated, whereas depth meant the fraction of total T cells that were SARS-CoV-2-associated. Each spike-specific TCR was assigned to its reactive spike region and to a CD4 or CD8 class using the MIRA data. Log10-transformed breadth and depth values were compared by one-way ANOVA with Sidak's multiple comparisons tests. The clones in this table, taken by TCRdb from immuneACCESS, are in-frame only. Not every clone is retained; where verified, under half of the shortfall comes from an unresolved V gene, and the cause of the rest is unknown. V and J calls and clone size are given by that table; D and trimming were obtained from the DNA. Present in this sample are around 79,000 clones, around 89% of which were seen just once. The top ten clonotypes cover 20% of the sample.

The TCR comes from an adult in good health. The chain is encoded by TRBV5-4 joined to TRBJ2-7; the D gene lacks a confident call. The starting material was peripheral blood, obtained on day 0 of AZD1222 vaccination. The DNA is TGTGCCAGCAGCTATTTGGGTACTGACGAGCAGTACTTC. This is translated as CASSYLGTDEQYF.